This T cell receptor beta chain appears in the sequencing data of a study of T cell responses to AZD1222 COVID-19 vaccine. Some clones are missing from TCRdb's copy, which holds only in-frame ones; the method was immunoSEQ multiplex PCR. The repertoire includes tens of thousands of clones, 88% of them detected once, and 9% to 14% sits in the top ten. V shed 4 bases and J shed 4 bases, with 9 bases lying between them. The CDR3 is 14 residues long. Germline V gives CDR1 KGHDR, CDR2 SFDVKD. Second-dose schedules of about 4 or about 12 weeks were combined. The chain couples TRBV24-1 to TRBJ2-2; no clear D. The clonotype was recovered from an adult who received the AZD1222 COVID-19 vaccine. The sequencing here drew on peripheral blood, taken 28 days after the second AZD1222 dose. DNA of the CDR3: TGTGCCACCAGTGAACCGGATTTCACCGGGGAGCTGTTTTTT. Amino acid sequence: CATSEPDFTGELFF.